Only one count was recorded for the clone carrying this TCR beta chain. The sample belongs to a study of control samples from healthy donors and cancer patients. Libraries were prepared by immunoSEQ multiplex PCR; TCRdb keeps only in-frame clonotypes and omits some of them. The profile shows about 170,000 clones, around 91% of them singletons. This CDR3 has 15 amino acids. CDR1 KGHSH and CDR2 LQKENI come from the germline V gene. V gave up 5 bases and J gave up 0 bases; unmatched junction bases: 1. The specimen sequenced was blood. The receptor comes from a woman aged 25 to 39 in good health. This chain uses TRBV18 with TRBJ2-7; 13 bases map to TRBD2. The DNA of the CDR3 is TGTGCCAGCTCAGGGACTAGCGGGACCTCCTACGAGCAGTACTTC. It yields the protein CASSGTSGTSYEQYF.